The 3 T cell receptor beta chains presented below share a single source sample, sequenced in a study of cytomegalovirus exposure and HLA in healthy donors. PCR amplification relied on 60 Vbeta primers (plus 13 Jbeta primers). Clones were sequenced by immunoSEQ multiplex PCR, and TCRdb holds only the in-frame ones, with some missing. The table has approximately 120,000 clones, over 60% seen once. Sequences were obtained from PBMCs. These receptors came from a man aged 50 or older in good health and CMV-seronegative.

The chain uses TRBV4-1 and TRBJ1-5, with a possible D match to TRBD1 (6 bases). V gave up 9 bases and J gave up 0 bases, with 18 bases separating them. CDR3 length: 16 amino acids. Germline CDR1 MGHRA, CDR2 YSYEKL. The CDR3 loop reads CASRTVGPYSNQPQHF. The CDR3 region has the DNA TGCGCCAGTCGGACAGTCGGGCCCTATAGCAATCAGCCCCAGCATTTT.

The chain combines TRBV11-2 with TRBJ2-4; tentative D call: TRBD2 (5 bases). V was trimmed by 0 bases and J by 1 base, leaving 19 bases between them. CDR1 and CDR2 (germline): SGHAT, FQNNGV. The CDR3 is made up of 19 amino acids. CDR3 residues: CASSLDPGVEVGAKNIQYF. The CDR3 DNA sequence: TGTGCCAGCAGCTTAGATCCTGGGGTGGAGGTGGGGGCCAAAAACATTCAGTACTTC.

The chain couples TRBV19 to TRBJ1-5, with TRBD1 as a possible D gene (6 bases). This CDR3 spans 13 amino acids. V lost 7 bases and J lost 7, with 14 bases in between. Germline V CDR1 and CDR2: LNHDA, SQIVND (reference sequence). In DNA, the CDR3 is TGTGCCAGTACCCCGGGCAGGGGACAGCCCCAGCATTTT. It is translated as CASTPGRGQPQHF.